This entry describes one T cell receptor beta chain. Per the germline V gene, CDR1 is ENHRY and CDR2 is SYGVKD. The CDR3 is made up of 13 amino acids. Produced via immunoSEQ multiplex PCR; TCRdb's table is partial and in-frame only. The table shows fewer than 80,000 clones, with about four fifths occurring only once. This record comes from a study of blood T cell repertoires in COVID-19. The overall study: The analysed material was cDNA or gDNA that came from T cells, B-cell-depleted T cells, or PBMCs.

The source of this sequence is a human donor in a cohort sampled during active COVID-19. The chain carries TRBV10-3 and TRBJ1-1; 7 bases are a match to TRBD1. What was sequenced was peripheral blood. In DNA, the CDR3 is TGTGCTTCCGGGACAGTTGTGGGCACTGAAGCTTTCTTT. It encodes CASGTVVGTEAFF.